A single sample is the source of the 11 T cell receptor beta chains below, sequenced in a study of vaccination and CD4 T cells after COVID-19. Treatment meaning: roughly nine-day PBMC culture with coronavirus spike peptide pools or control peptides (ViraFEST assay). Sequenced with the Oncomine TCR Beta short-read assay was DNA taken from cultured CD4+ T cells. TCRdb passed the PCR reads through MiXCR, listing each CDR3 protein once. This sample has 20,000 to 25,000 distinct CDR3 sequences, with 43% found just once. For these TCRs, the target antigens are not known. Input material: CD4+ T cells from blood, cultured in vitro. These receptors originate from a human donor who had recovered from COVID-19.

The chain combines TRBV4-1 with TRBJ2-1; D call uncertain. In germline, CDR1 is MGHRA, CDR2 YSYEKL. Trimming cost V 0 bases and J 2 bases, with 14 bases left between them. This CDR3 comprises 17 residues. The chain's CDR3 is CASSQEGFGLTYNEQFF. The CDR3, as DNA: TGCGCCAGCAGCCAAGAAGGGTTCGGGCTTACCTACAATGAGCAGTTCTTC.

In this sample, this clonotype turned up once. The chain joins TRBV2 to TRBJ2-5; tentatively, D is TRBD1 (6 bases). Germline V CDR1 and CDR2: SNHLY, FYNNEI. There are 11 residues in the CDR3. Trimming stripped 5 bases from V and 9 bases from J, with 10 bases between. CDR3 sequence: CASSKDRSQYF. CDR3 bases: TGTGCCAGCAGTAAGGACAGATCCCAGTACTTC. Drawing the rest from reference TRBV2 and TRBJ2-5, the complete variable domain is EPEVTQTPSHQVTQMGQEVILRCVPISNHLYFYWYRQILGQKVEFLVSFYNNEISEKSEIFDDQFSVERPDGSNFTLKIRSTKLEDSAMYFCASSKDRSQYFGPGTRLLVL.

This clonotype was counted once. The chain recombines TRBV28 with TRBJ1-1; TRBD1 agrees at 9 bases. Losses at the gene ends were 3 bases for V and 0 bases for J; bases not matched to a gene: 5. CDR3 length: 16 amino acids. Germline assignment: CDR1 MDHEN and CDR2 SYDVKM. In nucleotides, the CDR3 is TGTGCCAGCAGTTTGTTTGGGACAGGGATGAACACTGAAGCTTTCTTT. Translated, it gives CASSLFGTGMNTEAFF.

The rearrangement joins TRBV21-1 to TRBJ2-7; TRBD2 is the table's D call and was not checked against the DNA. TRBV21-1 is a pseudogene segment. The CDR3 is 14 amino acids. The DNA of the CDR3 is TGTGCCAGCACCTTGACTAGCGATACCTACGAGCAGTACTTC. It yields the protein CASTLTSDTYEQYF.

V usage is TRBV18 and J usage is TRBJ1-6; maybe TRBD1 (5 bases). CDR1 KGHSH and CDR2 LQKENI come from the germline V gene. The length of the CDR3 is 15 residues. Trimming stripped 2 bases from V and 10 bases from J, with 15 bases between. The CDR3 DNA sequence: TGTGCCAGCTCACCAAGGGGCACCCTCGGGTCACCCCTCCACTTT. This gives the protein CASSPRGTLGSPLHF.

This clonotype came up a few times. The chain has TRBV27 and TRBJ1-1; perhaps TRBD1 as D (6 bases). Germline V gene data show CDR1 as MNHEY and CDR2 as SMNVEV (reference sequence). The CDR3 extends over 17 amino acids. V was cut by 2 bases and J by 1 base, with 17 bases left in between. Here the CDR3 reads CASSLLGQSSRNTEAFF. CDR3 bases: TGTGCCAGCAGTTTACTCGGACAGTCGAGTCGGAACACTGAAGCTTTCTTT.

This chain connects TRBV4-3 to TRBJ1-2; a weak D match, TRBD1 (6 bases). The CDR3 covers 17 residues. Per germline, CDR1 LGHNA and CDR2 YSLEER. Trimming pared 0 bases from V and 2 bases from J, leaving 16 bases between. The CDR3 DNA sequence: TGCGCCAGCAGCCAAGATATGGGGCAGGGGAAGAACTATGGCTACACCTTC. Translation: CASSQDMGQGKNYGYTF.

V gene TRBV28 combines with J gene TRBJ2-4, with 11 bases that match TRBD2. Germline CDR1 MDHEN, CDR2 SYDVKM. V was clipped by 5 bases and J by 13 bases; unmatched bases: 13. The CDR3 is 15 amino acids. The CDR3 region has the DNA TGTGCCAGCAGTGCCTCAGGGACTAGCGGCGGAGGGCAGTACTTC. This codes for CASSASGTSGGGQYF.

This chain links TRBV2 with TRBJ2-3, with D maybe TRBD1 (5 bases). V was clipped by 6 bases and J by 3 bases, with 16 bases between them. The CDR3 runs 15 residues. CDR1 and CDR2 (germline): SNHLY, FYNNEI. This CDR3 reads CASSQQGMGTDTQYF. The DNA of the CDR3 is TGTGCCAGCAGCCAGCAGGGAATGGGGACAGATACGCAGTATTTT.

The chain has TRBV6-2 or TRBV6-3 and TRBJ2-7; 9 nucleotides match TRBD2. V gave up 8 bases and J gave up 3 bases; unmatched junction bases: 11. CDR3 length: 15 residues. CDR1 MNHEY and CDR2 SVGEGT come from the germline V gene. DNA of the CDR3: TGTGCCAGCCGTTCCGAGCCTAGCGGGGTCTACGAGCAGTACTTC. It encodes CASRSEPSGVYEQYF.

The genes are TRBV7-3 and TRBJ1-6, with 8 bases aligning to TRBD1. J lost 3 bases, V lost 5 bases, and 3 bases had no gene match. The germline V gene encodes CDR1 SGHTA and CDR2 FQGTGA. This CDR3 spans 15 amino acids. The CDR3 loop reads CASSPGTGYNSPLHF. In DNA form, the CDR3 reads TGTGCCAGCAGCCCCGGGACAGGCTATAATTCACCCCTCCACTTT.